The 2 T cell receptor beta chains below were found in one sample sequenced in a study of blood T cell repertoires in COVID-19. Profiled with immunoSEQ multiplex PCR; TCRdb holds only in-frame clones, not every one. The sample has around 180,000 clones, approximately 80% seen once. Sequencing was performed on peripheral blood. The receptors shown here come from a human donor in a cohort sampled during active COVID-19.

This rearrangement joins TRBV6-5 to TRBJ2-1; 10 bases match TRBD1. Germline CDR1 and CDR2: MNHEY and SVGAGI. This CDR3 region has 15 residues. Unmatched junction bases numbered 6, after V lost 7 bases and J lost 3 bases. The CDR3 sequence is CASTPGTGVYNEQFF. CDR3 nucleotides: TGTGCCAGCACTCCTGGGACAGGGGTCTACAATGAGCAGTTCTTC.

This clone was detected only a few times. J is TRBJ2-2 and V is TRBV5-4; D gene ambiguous. The germline V and J ends were trimmed by 0 bases and 5 bases, with 8 bases remaining between them. Germline values: CDR1 SGHNT, CDR2 YYREEE (reference sequence). This CDR3 is 14 amino acids long. Written as DNA, the CDR3 is TGTGCCAGCAGCTTGGGAGGCCCAACCGGGGAGCTGTTTTTT. Translating it yields CASSLGGPTGELFF.